These T cell receptor beta chains were read from a single sample in a study of cytomegalovirus exposure and HLA in healthy donors. The repertoire was sequenced with immunoSEQ multiplex PCR; TCRdb's copy has only in-frame clones and lacks some. The table has some 160,000 clones, about 72% seen once. Sequenced input: PBMCs. The source is a male donor in good health and CMV-seronegative. Both conserved end residues are part of each CDR3. The D gene is left open where the match is weak. Expanded clones are given a class, and other clones once, few, many or no size at all.

NA,TRBJ2-1,TRBV5-1,TRBD2,CASSLGGGRTSGRFDTYNEQFF,TGCGCCAGCAGCTTGGGGGGGGGACGGACTAGCGGGAGATTTGATACCTACAATGAGCAGTTCTTC
NA,TRBJ1-2,TRBV27,TRBD1,CASRPGQGASKYGYTF,TGTGCCAGCAGACCGGGACAGGGGGCTTCAAAGTATGGCTACACCTTC
once,TRBJ1-1,TRBV4-3,NA,CASSQGTSMNTEAFF,TGCGCCAGCAGCCAAGGGACATCCATGAACACTGAAGCTTTCTTT
NA,TRBJ2-2,TRBV6-5,NA,CASSYWPVEGGGELFF,TGTGCCAGCAGTTATTGGCCAGTTGAAGGGGGCGGGGAGCTGTTTTTT
NA,TRBJ2-7,TRBV4-3,NA,CASSQASGMYEQYF,TGCGCCAGCAGCCAAGCGTCAGGGATGTACGAGCAGTACTTC
NA,TRBJ2-1,TRBV29-1,NA,CSVEPVGSSYNEQFF,TGCAGCGTTGAACCTGTTGGGAGCTCCTACAATGAGCAGTTCTTC
NA,TRBJ1-3,TRBV7-9,NA,CASSLAAGNTIYF,TGTGCCAGCAGCTTAGCAGCGGGAAACACCATATATTTT
NA,TRBJ2-3,TRBV21-1,NA,CASSMGLNRDTQYF,TGTGCCAGCAGCATGGGACTAAACCGAGATACGCAGTATTTT
NA,TRBJ1-1,TRBV18,NA,CASSLPDWNTEAFF,TGTGCCAGCTCACTCCCGGACTGGAACACTGAAGCTTTCTTT
NA,TRBJ1-2,TRBV4-1,NA,CASSQEGTGINYGYTF,TGCGCCAGCAGCCAAGAGGGAACAGGGATAAACTATGGCTACACCTTC
NA,TRBJ2-1,TRBV30,TRBD2,CAWALGTSGSNEQFF,TGTGCCTGGGCTCTCGGGACTAGCGGGTCCAATGAGCAGTTCTTC
NA,TRBJ2-1,TRBV19,TRBD2,CASRQREIDEQFF,TGTGCCAGTAGACAGCGGGAGATCGATGAGCAGTTCTTC
few,TRBJ2-6,TRBV7-8,TRBD1,CASSLASGGIVGANVLTF,TGTGCCAGCAGCTTAGCGTCAGGGGGAATCGTTGGGGCCAACGTCCTGACTTTC
NA,TRBJ2-7,TRBV9,TRBD2,CASSVGTSGSEQYF,TGTGCCAGCAGCGTCGGGACTAGCGGGAGCGAGCAGTACTTC
NA,TRBJ2-3,TRBV5-4,NA,CASSLVGDFGDTQYF,TGTGCCAGCAGCTTGGTCGGGGATTTTGGGGATACGCAGTATTTT
once,TRBJ1-1,TRBV15,NA,CATSPRKGQGTEAFF,TGTGCCACCAGCCCCAGGAAGGGTCAGGGCACTGAAGCTTTCTTT
NA,TRBJ1-3,TRBV19,TRBD1,CAREGASGNTIYF,TGTGCCAGGGAGGGGGCGTCTGGAAACACCATATATTTT
NA,TRBJ2-1,TRBV5-1,NA,CASSFQGYNEQFF,TGCGCCAGCAGCTTTCAGGGCTACAATGAGCAGTTCTTC
few,TRBJ2-2,TRBV9,TRBD2,CASTPLAGGGTGELFF,TGTGCCAGCACCCCCCTGGCGGGAGGAGGTACCGGGGAGCTGTTTTTT
NA,TRBJ2-7,TRBV28,TRBD2,CASSLSGTSYEQYF,TGTGCCAGCAGTTTAAGCGGGACCTCCTACGAGCAGTACTTC
NA,TRBJ1-1,TRBV29-1,NA,CSVAPQGMNTEAFF,TGCAGCGTTGCCCCACAGGGCATGAACACTGAAGCTTTCTTT
NA,TRBJ1-2,TRBV19,TRBD1,CASRNDRVVYGYTF,TGTGCCAGCCGCAATGACAGGGTCGTCTATGGCTACACCTTC
NA,TRBJ1-1,TRBV7-2,TRBD1,CASSLFGQGAQNTEAFF,TGTGCCAGCAGCTTATTCGGGCAGGGGGCACAGAACACTGAAGCTTTCTTT
few,TRBJ1-2,TRBV10-3,NA,CAISESLGNRAMWGYTF,TGTGCCATCAGTGAGTCGCTGGGGAACAGGGCCATGTGGGGCTACACCTTC
once,TRBJ2-1,TRBV7-8,NA,CASSPPTGSNEQFF,TGTGCCAGCAGCCCGCCAACAGGGAGCAATGAGCAGTTCTTC
NA,TRBJ2-7,TRBV9,TRBD2,CASSPSTGGEQYF,TGTGCCAGCAGCCCTTCAACGGGGGGAGAGCAGTACTTC
NA,TRBJ1-1,TRBV28,TRBD1,CASSFRQGPRSEAFF,TGTGCCAGCAGTTTTCGACAGGGACCCCGCTCTGAAGCTTTCTTT
NA,TRBJ2-7,TRBV5-1,NA,CASSPQGSYEQYF,TGCGCCAGCAGCCCACAGGGTTCCTACGAGCAGTACTTC
NA,TRBJ2-7,TRBV7-2,NA,CASSPRQSSYEQYF,TGTGCCAGCAGCCCCCGACAGAGCTCCTACGAGCAGTACTTC
NA,TRBJ2-1,TRBV5-1,TRBD2,CASRDLGLAGSNEQFF,TGCGCCAGCAGGGATTTGGGGCTAGCGGGGTCCAATGAGCAGTTCTTC
NA,TRBJ2-1,TRBV19,TRBD2,CASKPLAGVGNEQFF,TGTGCCAGTAAACCACTAGCGGGAGTCGGTAATGAGCAGTTCTTC
NA,TRBJ2-5,TRBV4-1,NA,CASSPAGGRGMGDQETQYF,TGCGCCAGCAGCCCCGCGGGGGGCAGGGGGATGGGGGACCAAGAGACCCAGTACTTC
NA,TRBJ1-5,TRBV6-5,NA,CASSPQGAQPQHF,TGTGCCAGCAGCCCTCAGGGTGCTCAGCCCCAGCATTTT